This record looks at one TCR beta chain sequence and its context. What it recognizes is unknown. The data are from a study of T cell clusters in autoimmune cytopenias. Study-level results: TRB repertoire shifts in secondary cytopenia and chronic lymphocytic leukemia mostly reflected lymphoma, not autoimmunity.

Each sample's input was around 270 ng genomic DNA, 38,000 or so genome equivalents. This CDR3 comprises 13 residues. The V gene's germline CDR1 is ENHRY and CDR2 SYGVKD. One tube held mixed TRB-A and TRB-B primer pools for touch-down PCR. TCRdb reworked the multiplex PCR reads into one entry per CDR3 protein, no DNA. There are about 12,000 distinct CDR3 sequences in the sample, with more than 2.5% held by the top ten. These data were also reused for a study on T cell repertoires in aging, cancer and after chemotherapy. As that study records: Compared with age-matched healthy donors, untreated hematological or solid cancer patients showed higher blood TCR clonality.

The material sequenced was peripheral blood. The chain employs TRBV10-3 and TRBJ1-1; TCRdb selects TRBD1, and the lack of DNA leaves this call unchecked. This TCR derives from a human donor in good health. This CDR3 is CAISESGRGEAFF.